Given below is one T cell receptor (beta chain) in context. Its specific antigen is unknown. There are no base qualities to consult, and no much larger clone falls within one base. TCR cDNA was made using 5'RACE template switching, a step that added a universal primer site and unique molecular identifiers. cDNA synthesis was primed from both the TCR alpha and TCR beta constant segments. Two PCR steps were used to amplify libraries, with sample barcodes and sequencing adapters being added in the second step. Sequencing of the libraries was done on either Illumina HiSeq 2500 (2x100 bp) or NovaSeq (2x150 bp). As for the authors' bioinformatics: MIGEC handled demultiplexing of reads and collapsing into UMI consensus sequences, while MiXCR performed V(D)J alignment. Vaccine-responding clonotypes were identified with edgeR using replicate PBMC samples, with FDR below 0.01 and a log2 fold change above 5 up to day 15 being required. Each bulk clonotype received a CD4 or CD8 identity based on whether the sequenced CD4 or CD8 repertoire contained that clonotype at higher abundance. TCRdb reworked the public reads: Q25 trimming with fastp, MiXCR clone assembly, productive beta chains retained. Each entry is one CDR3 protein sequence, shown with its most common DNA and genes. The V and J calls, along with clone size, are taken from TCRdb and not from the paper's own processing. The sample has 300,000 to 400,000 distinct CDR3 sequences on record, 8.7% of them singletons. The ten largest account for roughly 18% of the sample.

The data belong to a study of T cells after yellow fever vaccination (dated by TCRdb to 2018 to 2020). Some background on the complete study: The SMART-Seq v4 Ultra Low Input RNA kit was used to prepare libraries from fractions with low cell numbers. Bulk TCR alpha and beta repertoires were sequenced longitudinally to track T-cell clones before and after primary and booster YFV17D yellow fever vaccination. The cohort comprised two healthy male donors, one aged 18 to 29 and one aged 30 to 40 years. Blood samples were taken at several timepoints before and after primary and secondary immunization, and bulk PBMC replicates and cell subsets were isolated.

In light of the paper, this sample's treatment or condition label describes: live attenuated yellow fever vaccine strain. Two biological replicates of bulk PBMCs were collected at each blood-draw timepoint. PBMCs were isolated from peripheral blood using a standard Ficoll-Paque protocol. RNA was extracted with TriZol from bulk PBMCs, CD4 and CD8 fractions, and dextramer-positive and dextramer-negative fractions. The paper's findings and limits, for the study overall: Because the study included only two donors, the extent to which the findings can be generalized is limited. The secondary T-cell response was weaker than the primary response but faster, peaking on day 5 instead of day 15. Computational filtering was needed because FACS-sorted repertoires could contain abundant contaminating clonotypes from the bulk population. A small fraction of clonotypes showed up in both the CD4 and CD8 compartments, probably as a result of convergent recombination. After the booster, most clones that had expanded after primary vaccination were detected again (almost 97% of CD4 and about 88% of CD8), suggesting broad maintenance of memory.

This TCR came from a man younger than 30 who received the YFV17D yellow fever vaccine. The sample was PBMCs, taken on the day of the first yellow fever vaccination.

In nucleotides, the sequence is TGTGCCAGCAGCCAATATTGGACAGCGAACACCGGGGAGCTGTTTTTT. This encodes CASSQYWTANTGELFF. Rearrangement joined TRBV14 to TRBJ2-2; 6 matching bases give a weak D call of TRBD1. The junction shows trimming of 2 bases on V and 0 bases on J, plus 10 bases between the germline ends. The CDR3 covers 16 residues, taking in both the cysteine and the phenylalanine. The CDR3 DNA has 48 bases and is translated from base 1. Sequences SGHDN (CDR1) and FVKESK (CDR2) are obtained from the germline V gene.